These 10 T cell receptor beta chains were all obtained from the same sample, sequenced in a study of T cells in Graves' hyperthyroidism and ophthalmopathy. Authors of the study amplified TCR beta CDR3 regions from RNA transcripts. First-round RT-PCR with HTBI primers amplified the TCR CDR3 region. Each CDR3 protein is one row after TCRdb ran MiXCR on the multiplex PCR reads. The profile shows over 650,000 distinct CDR3 sequences, roughly 46% of them singletons. Sequencing was carried out using peripheral blood or thyroid tissue (not recorded which). The receptors originated from an adult man with Graves' disease, either hyperthyroidism or ophthalmopathy (not recorded which).

Many counts were recorded for this clonotype. V and J are TRBV7-2 and TRBJ1-5, with no clear D. V was clipped by 3 bases and J by 6 bases, with 9 bases between them. CDR1 and CDR2 from the germline V gene are SGHTA and FQGNSA. The CDR3 has 13 residues. CDR3 bases: TGTGCCAGCAGCTTGACGGCTAGTCAGCCCCAGCATTTT. Residues: CASSLTASQPQHF. The full variable domain, completed using reference TRBV7-2 and TRBJ1-5, is GAGVSQSPSNKVTEKGKDVELRCDPISGHTALYWYRQSLGQGLEFLIYFQGNSAPDKSGLPSDRFSAERTGGSVSTLTIQRTQQEDSAVYLCASSLTASQPQHFGDGTRLSIL.

This clonotype has a count of ten or more. The CDR3 nucleotides are TGTGCCACCGCGCTATCTGGGGCCAACGTCCTGACTTTC. Translated: CATALSGANVLTF. The gene calls are TRBV7-2 and TRBJ2-6; no clear D gene. Trimming stripped 10 bases from V and 1 base from J, with 8 bases between. The CDR3 is 13 residues long. Per the germline V gene, CDR1 is SGHTA and CDR2 is FQGNSA.

As for this clonotype: One base away lies a much larger clone, so this may be a sequencing read error. CDR3: CASSELTGDETQYF. DNA of the CDR3: TGTGCCAGCAGTGAGCTCACAGGGGACGAGACCCAGTACTTC. This chain joins TRBV2 and TRBJ2-5; 7 bases are a match to TRBD1. There are 14 residues in the CDR3. Germline CDR1 SNHLY, CDR2 FYNNEI. The ends lost 3 bases at V and 5 bases at J; junction bases unmatched: 6.

This clonotype was seen many times. The chain combines TRBV19 with TRBJ1-1; TRBD1 might be the D (5 bases). The CDR3 length is 13 residues. Germline V gene data show CDR1 as LNHDA and CDR2 as SQIVND (reference sequence). V lost 7 bases to trimming and J lost 1 base, with 10 bases between them. The CDR3 region is CASTWGENTEAFF. The CDR3 nucleotides read TGTGCCAGTACATGGGGGGAGAACACTGAAGCTTTCTTT.

This clonotype was seen many times. The rearrangement links TRBV10-3 to TRBJ1-3; D is uncertain. The ends were cut back, 3 bases at V and 0 bases at J, with 6 bases in the middle. Germline loops: CDR1 ENHRY, CDR2 SYGVKD. The CDR3 totals 14 residues. The CDR3 here is CAISEHGSGNTIYF. CDR3 bases: TGTGCCATCAGTGAACATGGCTCTGGAAACACCATATATTTT.

The chain's CDR3 is CASSSWTGQQNEKLFF. The CDR3 bases are TGTGCCAGCAGTTCGTGGACGGGACAGCAGAATGAAAAACTGTTTTTT. V usage is TRBV7-9 and J usage is TRBJ1-4, with 7 positions matching TRBD1. The ends lost 6 bases at V and 5 bases at J; junction bases unmatched: 12. The germline V gene encodes CDR1 SEHNR and CDR2 FQNEAQ (reference sequence). There are 16 residues in the CDR3.

A remark on this clonotype: A much bigger clone sits one base away, suggesting this may be a read error. This chain links TRBV25-1 with TRBJ2-6, with a weak D call TRBD1 (5 bases). CDR1 MGHDK and CDR2 SYGVNS come from the germline V gene. CDR3 length: 15 amino acids. The CDR3 DNA reads TGTGCCAGCAGGTTAGGGAATCCTGGGGCCAACGTCCCGACTTTC. Protein: CASRLGNPGANVPTF.

The V gene is TRBV7-9, the J gene TRBJ1-2; D remains ambiguous. The germline gives CDR1 SEHNR, CDR2 FQNEAQ (reference sequence). With 5 bases removed from V and 7 bases from J, the gap between germline ends came to 20 bases. This CDR3 spans 15 amino acids. The CDR3 DNA is TGTGCCAGCAGCCCAAGCCGGGCCGAGTCTCTTGGCTACACCTTC. Amino acids: CASSPSRAESLGYTF.

This clonotype was counted between two and nine times. V usage is TRBV29-1 and J usage is TRBJ1-4; D gene unclear. The germline V gene encodes CDR1 SQVTM and CDR2 ANQGSEA. Trimming stripped 6 bases from V and 4 bases from J, with 15 bases between. CDR3 length equals 14 residues. The CDR3 DNA sequence: TGCAGCGTGGGATACAGCGGCTTTAATGAAAAACTGTTTTTT. Encoded protein: CSVGYSGFNEKLFF.

The chain carries TRBV24-1 and TRBJ1-1, with D unresolved. V lost 7 bases and J 2 bases, leaving 7 bases between the germline ends. The CDR3 spans 12 residues. Germline V gene data show CDR1 as KGHDR and CDR2 as SFDVKD. The CDR3 spells CATSGSNTEAFF. The CDR3 region has the DNA TGTGCCACCAGCGGCAGTAACACTGAAGCTTTCTTT.